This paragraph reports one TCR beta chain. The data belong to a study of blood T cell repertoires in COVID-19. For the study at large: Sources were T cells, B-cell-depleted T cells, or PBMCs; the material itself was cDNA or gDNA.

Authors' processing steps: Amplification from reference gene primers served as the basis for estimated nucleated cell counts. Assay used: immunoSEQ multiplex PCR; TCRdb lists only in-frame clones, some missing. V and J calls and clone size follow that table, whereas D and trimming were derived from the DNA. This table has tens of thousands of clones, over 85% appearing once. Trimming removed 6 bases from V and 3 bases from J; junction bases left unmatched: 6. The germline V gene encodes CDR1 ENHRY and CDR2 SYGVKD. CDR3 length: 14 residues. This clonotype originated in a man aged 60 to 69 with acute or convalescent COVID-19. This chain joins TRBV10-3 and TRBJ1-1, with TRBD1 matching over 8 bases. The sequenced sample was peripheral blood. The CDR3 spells CAISVDREDTEAFF. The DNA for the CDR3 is TGTGCCATCAGCGTGGACAGGGAGGACACTGAAGCTTTCTTT.